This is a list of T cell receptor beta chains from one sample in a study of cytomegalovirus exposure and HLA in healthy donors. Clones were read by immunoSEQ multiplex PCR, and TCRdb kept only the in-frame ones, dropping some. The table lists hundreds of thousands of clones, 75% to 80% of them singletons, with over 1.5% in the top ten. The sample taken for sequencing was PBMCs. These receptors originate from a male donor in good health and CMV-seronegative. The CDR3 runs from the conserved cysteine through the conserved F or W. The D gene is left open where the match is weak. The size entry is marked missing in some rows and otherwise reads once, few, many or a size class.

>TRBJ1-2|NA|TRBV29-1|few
CSVDRGPSTRGYTF
TGCAGCGTTGACAGGGGCCCTTCCACGAGGGGCTACACCTTC
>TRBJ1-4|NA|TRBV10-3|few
CAIRAGNEKLFF
TGTGCCATCAGGGCGGGTAATGAAAAACTGTTTTTT
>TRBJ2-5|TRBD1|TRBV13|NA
CASSLGGDSETQYF
TGTGCCAGCAGCTTAGGAGGGGACAGCGAGACCCAGTACTTC
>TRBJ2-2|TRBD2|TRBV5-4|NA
CASSRGLAGGPGTGELFF
TGTGCCAGCAGCCGAGGACTAGCGGGAGGGCCGGGCACCGGGGAGCTGTTTTTT
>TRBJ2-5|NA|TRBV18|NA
CASRSDAGPAQETQYF
TGTGCCAGCCGAAGCGACGCGGGTCCGGCACAAGAGACCCAGTACTTC
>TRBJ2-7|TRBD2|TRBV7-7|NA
CASSSGGWSDEQYF
TGTGCCAGCAGCTCGGGGGGTTGGTCGGACGAGCAGTACTTC
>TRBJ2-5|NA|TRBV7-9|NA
CASSLSRVGQETQYF
TGTGCCAGCAGCTTATCCAGGGTTGGACAAGAGACCCAGTACTTC
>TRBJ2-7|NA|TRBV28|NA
CASTGSVGYEQYF
TGTGCCAGCACTGGTAGCGTTGGGTACGAGCAGTACTTC
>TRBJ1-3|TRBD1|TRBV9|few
CASSLRTGGNTIYF
TGTGCCAGCAGCTTGCGGACAGGGGGAAACACCATATATTTT
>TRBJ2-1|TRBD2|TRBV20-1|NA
CSAGLGTLLF
TGCAGTGCTGGACTAGGGACCCTCCTCTTC
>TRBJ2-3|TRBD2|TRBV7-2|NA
CASSSQLAGGIDTQYF
TGTGCCAGCAGCTCCCAACTAGCGGGGGGGATAGATACGCAGTATTTT
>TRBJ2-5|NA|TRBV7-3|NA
CASSTAMGETQYF
TGTGCCAGCAGCACAGCCATGGGAGAGACCCAGTACTTC
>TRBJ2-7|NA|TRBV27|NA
CASSLSPPGYEQYF
TGTGCCAGCAGTTTATCCCCTCCCGGTTACGAGCAGTACTTC
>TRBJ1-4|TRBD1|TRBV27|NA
CASSFGQGGREKLFF
TGTGCCAGCAGTTTTGGACAGGGCGGAAGAGAAAAACTGTTTTTT
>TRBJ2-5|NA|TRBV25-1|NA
CASSPQVRETQYF
TGTGCCAGCAGTCCCCAAGTGAGAGAGACCCAGTACTTC
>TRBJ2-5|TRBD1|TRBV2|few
CASKSGTGGETQYF
TGTGCCAGCAAATCCGGGACAGGGGGCGAGACCCAGTACTTC
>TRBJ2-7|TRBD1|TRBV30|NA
CAWSPGTVYYEQYF
TGTGCCTGGAGTCCTGGGACAGTATACTACGAGCAGTACTTC
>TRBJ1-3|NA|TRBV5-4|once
CASSLEPVRGTGNTIYF
TGTGCCAGCAGCTTGGAGCCAGTAAGGGGGACTGGAAACACCATATATTTT
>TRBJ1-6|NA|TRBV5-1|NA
CASSLQGGGDSPLHF
TGCGCCAGCAGCTTACAGGGCGGTGGGGATTCACCCCTCCACTTT
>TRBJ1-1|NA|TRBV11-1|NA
CASSFSAGGHTEAFF
TGTGCCAGCAGCTTCTCGGCGGGGGGCCACACTGAAGCTTTCTTT
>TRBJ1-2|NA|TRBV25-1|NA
CASSNLGSLGYTF
TGTGCCAGCAGTAACCTGGGCAGTTTGGGCTACACCTTC
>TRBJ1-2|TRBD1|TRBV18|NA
CASSPGTANYGYTF
TGTGCCAGCTCACCCGGGACAGCTAACTATGGCTACACCTTC
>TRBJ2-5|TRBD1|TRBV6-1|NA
CASSTGSFQETQYF
TGTGCCAGCTCGACAGGGAGCTTCCAAGAGACCCAGTACTTC
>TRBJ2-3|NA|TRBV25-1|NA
CASSPRTDTDTQYF
TGTGCCAGCAGCCCCCGGACAGACACAGATACGCAGTATTTT
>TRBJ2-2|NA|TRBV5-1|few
CASSLEQANGELFF
TGCGCCAGCAGCTTGGAACAGGCGAACGGGGAGCTGTTTTTT
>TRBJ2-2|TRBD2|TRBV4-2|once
CASSQGLAGGPRTGELFF
TGTGCCAGCAGCCAAGGGCTAGCGGGGGGGCCAAGGACCGGGGAGCTGTTTTTT
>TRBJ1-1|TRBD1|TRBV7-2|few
CASSLDRVNTEAFF
TGTGCCAGCAGCCTGGACAGGGTGAACACTGAAGCTTTCTTT
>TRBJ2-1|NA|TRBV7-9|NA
CASSTGNNEQFF
TGTGCCAGCAGTACGGGGAACAATGAGCAGTTCTTC
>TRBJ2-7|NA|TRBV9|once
CASSVGIYSYEQYF
TGTGCCAGCAGCGTAGGCATCTACTCCTACGAGCAGTACTTC
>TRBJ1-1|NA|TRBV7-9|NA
CASSLPVRDLSEAFF
TGTGCCAGCAGCTTACCTGTTCGGGATCTATCTGAAGCTTTCTTT
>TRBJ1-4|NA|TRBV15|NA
CATSASGLREEKLFF
TGTGCCACCAGCGCCTCGGGACTTCGTGAAGAAAAACTGTTTTTT
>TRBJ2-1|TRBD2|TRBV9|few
CASSPRTSGVNEQFF
TGTGCCAGCAGCCCCCGGACTAGCGGGGTCAATGAGCAGTTCTTC
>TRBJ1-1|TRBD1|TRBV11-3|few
CASSLGPGQVITEAFF
TGTGCCAGCAGCTTAGGGCCGGGACAGGTTATCACTGAAGCTTTCTTT
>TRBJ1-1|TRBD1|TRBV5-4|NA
CASSTGQGNTEAFF
TGTGCCAGCAGTACGGGACAGGGGAACACTGAAGCTTTCTTT
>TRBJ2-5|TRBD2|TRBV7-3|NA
CASSSSGGASETQYF
TGTGCCAGCAGCTCTAGCGGGGGGGCCTCAGAGACCCAGTACTTC
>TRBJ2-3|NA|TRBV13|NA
CASSTRLDTDTQYF
TGTGCCAGCAGCACCCGACTAGATACAGATACGCAGTATTTT
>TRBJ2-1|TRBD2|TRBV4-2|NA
CASSQDIRLAGGNEQFF
TGTGCCAGCAGCCAAGATATTCGGCTAGCGGGAGGGAATGAGCAGTTCTTC
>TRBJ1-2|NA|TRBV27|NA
CASSSQNYGYTF
TGTGCCAGCAGTTCCCAGAACTATGGCTACACCTTC
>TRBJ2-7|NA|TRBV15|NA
CATSGGTAVSWEQYF
TGTGCCACCAGCGGCGGGACAGCCGTTTCATGGGAGCAGTACTTC
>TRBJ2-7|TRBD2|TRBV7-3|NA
CASSPSGLPLYEQYF
TGTGCCAGCAGCCCCTCGGGACTACCTCTCTACGAGCAGTACTTC
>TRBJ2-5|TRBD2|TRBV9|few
CASSVDPSGGAVETQYF
TGTGCCAGCAGCGTAGATCCTAGCGGGGGGGCCGTGGAGACCCAGTACTTC
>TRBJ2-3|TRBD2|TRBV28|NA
CASSPTSGGTDTQYF
TGTGCCAGCAGCCCGACTAGCGGGGGGACAGATACGCAGTATTTT
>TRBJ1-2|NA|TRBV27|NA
CASRVSAERAGNLYGYTF
TGTGCCAGCAGGGTTTCCGCAGAGAGAGCGGGAAACCTCTATGGCTACACCTTC
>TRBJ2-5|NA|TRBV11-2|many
CASSLLRETQYF
TGTGCCAGCAGCCTTCTGCGGGAGACCCAGTACTTC
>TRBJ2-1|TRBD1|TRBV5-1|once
CASRNNPGGISADEQFF
TGCGCCAGCAGGAATAACCCAGGGGGAATCAGTGCGGATGAGCAGTTCTTC
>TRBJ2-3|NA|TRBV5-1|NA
CASSSPGHPLTQYF
TGCGCCAGCAGCTCACCGGGACACCCCCTAACGCAGTATTTT
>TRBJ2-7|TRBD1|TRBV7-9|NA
CASSSGTGAYEQYF
TGTGCCAGCAGCTCCGGGACAGGGGCCTACGAGCAGTACTTC
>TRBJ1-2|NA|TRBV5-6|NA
CASSVGGSVTAYYGYTF
TGTGCCAGCAGCGTGGGTGGGTCCGTGACAGCCTATTATGGCTACACCTTC
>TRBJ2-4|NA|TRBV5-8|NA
CASSLVAANIQYF
TGTGCCAGCAGCTTGGTAGCGGCAAACATTCAGTACTTC
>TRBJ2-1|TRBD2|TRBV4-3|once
CASSQTERGGLSYNEQFF
TGCGCCAGCAGCCAGACGGAGCGGGGGGGCCTCTCCTACAATGAGCAGTTCTTC
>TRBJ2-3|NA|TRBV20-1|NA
CSAPRSPQYF
TGCAGTGCTCCGAGGAGCCCGCAGTATTTT
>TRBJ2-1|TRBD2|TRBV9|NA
CASSVGTSSYNEQFF
TGTGCCAGCAGCGTGGGGACTAGCAGCTACAATGAGCAGTTCTTC
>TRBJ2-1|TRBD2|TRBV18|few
CASSPGSGMVREQFF
TGTGCCAGCTCACCAGGTAGCGGGATGGTTAGAGAGCAGTTCTTC